Shown below are 9 T cell receptor beta chains from a single sample sequenced in a study of blood T cell repertoires in COVID-19 (dated by TCRdb to about 2020). Libraries were built with the immunoSEQ multiplex PCR assay. The table was pulled from immuneACCESS by TCRdb, which kept in-frame rearrangements only. Such tables lose some clones; where checked, under half of the loss comes from unresolved V genes, and the rest has no known cause. The sample records around 60,000 clones, 84% of which are singletons. Of the sample, around 16% falls within the top ten clones. Sample: peripheral blood. These receptors were collected from a man in his fifties or sixties with COVID-19, enrolled during active disease.

This clone was seen once. The V gene is TRBV5-1, the J gene TRBJ2-1; 9 bases align to TRBD2. Germline V CDR1 and CDR2: SGHRS, YFSETQ. This CDR3 has 18 residues. V dropped 0 bases and J dropped 5; count of bases not matched to a gene: 12. The CDR3, as DNA: TGCGCCAGCAGCTTGGGATATTATAGCGGGAGCTCTAACAATGAGCAGTTCTTC. It encodes CASSLGYYSGSSNNEQFF.

The rearrangement joins TRBV19 to TRBJ2-5, with D tentatively TRBD2 (6 bases). CDR1 LNHDA and CDR2 SQIVND come from the germline V gene (reference sequence). This CDR3 is built from 15 residues. The V end was cut by 5 bases, the J end by 4 bases, with 17 bases between. CDR3 in DNA: TGTGCCAGTAGTTCCTTTCATGAGGGAGGAGAGACCCAGTACTTC. Its protein product is CASSSFHEGGETQYF.

This clone has just a few counts. The DNA for the CDR3 is TGTGCCAGCAGCTTGGCCGCTAATGAAAAACTGTTTTTT. Residues: CASSLAANEKLFF. V gene TRBV5-6 combines with J gene TRBJ1-4, with unresolved D. Trimming stripped 0 bases from V and 3 bases from J, with 3 bases between. The CDR3 extends over 13 amino acids. Per the germline V gene, CDR1 is SGHDT and CDR2 is YYEEEE.

The chain is built from TRBV6-5 and TRBJ2-4; 7 bases agree with TRBD1. The J segment lost 8 bases and the V segment lost 6 bases, leaving 4 bases of the junction unmatched. The CDR3 loop spans 12 amino acids. The germline V gene encodes CDR1 MNHEY and CDR2 SVGAGI. The CDR3 region has the DNA TGTGCCAGCAGGCCCGACAGGGACATTCAGTACTTC. It specifies CASRPDRDIQYF.

V usage is TRBV29-1 and J usage is TRBJ1-1; TRBD1 matches 8 bases. The V gene end was trimmed by 4 bases and the J gene end by 5 bases; junction bases not matched to a gene: 12. The length of the CDR3 is 15 residues. CDR1 SQVTM and CDR2 ANQGSEA come from the germline V gene. The CDR3 DNA is TGCAGCGTTGCTGGGGTCGACAGGGGAGAAACTGAAGCTTTCTTT. Amino acid sequence: CSVAGVDRGETEAFF.

This chain connects TRBV2 to TRBJ2-5, with 8 bases that match TRBD2. The junction had 5 bases not matched to a gene; V was cut back by 0 bases and J by 2 bases. The CDR3 contains 16 residues. Germline CDR1 SNHLY, CDR2 FYNNEI. The CDR3: CASSEAVGGGQETQYF. The CDR3 coding sequence is TGTGCCAGCAGTGAAGCGGTCGGGGGGGGACAAGAGACCCAGTACTTC.

The chain uses TRBV19 and TRBJ2-5, with 8 bases lining up with TRBD2. The junction had 11 bases not matched to a gene; V was cut back by 6 bases and J by 5 bases. The germline gives CDR1 LNHDA, CDR2 SQIVND (reference sequence). This CDR3 spans 15 amino acids. The CDR3 region is CASSKEREWGETQYF. CDR3 nucleotides: TGTGCCAGTAGCAAGGAGCGGGAGTGGGGCGAGACCCAGTACTTC.

The chain has TRBV7-9 and TRBJ2-3; TRBD2 agrees at 9 bases. The V gene end was trimmed by 8 bases and the J gene end by 6 bases; junction bases not matched to a gene: 6. The length of the CDR3 is 13 residues. The germline gives CDR1 SEHNR, CDR2 FQNEAQ (reference sequence). CDR3: CASGLAGSDTQYF. CDR3 in DNA: TGTGCCAGCGGGCTAGCGGGAAGCGATACGCAGTATTTT.

The DNA of the CDR3 is TGTGCAAGTCGCCTATGCGGCTACACCTTC. Its translation is CASRLCGYTF. This chain uses TRBV12-2 with TRBJ1-2. TRBV12-2 is deemed a pseudogene. CDR3 size: 10 residues.